What follows are 14 T cell receptor beta chains derived from one specimen sequenced in a study of OX40 agonist ivuxolimab in advanced cancers. The method was immunoSEQ multiplex PCR; TCRdb's version includes in-frame clones alone and lacks a portion of them. This table has 45,000 to 55,000 clones, around 85% appearing once. The source material was CD4+ or CD8+ T cells sorted from blood, sampled in a trial of the OX40 agonist ivuxolimab. These receptors all stem from an adult with an advanced solid tumor such as melanoma, head and neck, liver or kidney cancer.

V gene TRBV18 combines with J gene TRBJ1-5; no clear D gene. This CDR3 spans 15 amino acids. Between the trimmed V and J ends, which lost 2 bases and 3 bases, there was a span of 11 bases. Germline V lookup: CDR1 KGHSH, CDR2 LQKENI. The CDR3 region has the DNA TGTGCCAGCTCACCAAGTACACCAAACAATCAGCCCCAGCATTTT. Its translation is CASSPSTPNNQPQHF. Full variable domain (missing parts from reference TRBV18 and TRBJ1-5): NAGVMQNPRHLVRRRGQEARLRCSPMKGHSHVYWYRQLPEEGLKFMVYLQKENIIDESGMPKERFSAEFPKEGPSILRIQQVVRGDSAAYFCASSPSTPNNQPQHFGDGTRLSIL.

The J gene is TRBJ2-5, the V gene TRBV10-3, with D possibly TRBD2 on 6 matching bases. Trimming shortened V by 2 bases and J by 2 bases, and 12 bases separated the two germline ends. The germline CDR1 and CDR2 sequences are ENHRY and SYGVKD. This CDR3 comprises 15 residues. The CDR3 nucleotides read TGTGCCATCAGTGAGAGGAGGGCAGGGCAAGAGACCCAGTACTTC. Translating it yields CAISERRAGQETQYF.

This clone appeared a single time. This rearrangement joins TRBV27 to TRBJ1-6, with D perhaps matching TRBD1 (6 bases). V was clipped by 3 bases and J by 5 bases, with 8 bases between them. In germline, CDR1 is MNHEY, CDR2 SMNVEV (reference sequence). The CDR3 length is 14 residues. Here the CDR3 DNA reads TGTGCCAGCAGTTTTTCAGGGGATAATTCACCCCTCCACTTT. Translated: CASSFSGDNSPLHF.

This clone was seen just once. The chain uses TRBV6-5 and TRBJ1-2; TRBD1 matches 8 bases. Losses at the gene ends were 8 bases for V and 7 bases for J; bases not matched to a gene: 12. Germline CDR1 and CDR2: MNHEY and SVGAGI. The CDR3 loop spans 14 amino acids. The DNA for the CDR3 is TGTGCCAGCTCCTCAGGGGGCGCAGGGCTTGGCTACACCTTC. The encoded protein is CASSSGGAGLGYTF.

The rearrangement joins TRBV18 to TRBJ1-1; the D gene is possibly TRBD1 (6 bases). The CDR3 is made up of 14 amino acids. CDR1 is KGHSH and CDR2 is LQKENI in the germline V gene. The V gene lost 6 bases and the J gene lost 8 bases, with 19 bases spanning the gap. The CDR3 coding sequence is TGTGCCAGCTCCCCAAGTACAGGGATTTCCGAAGCTTTCTTT. Protein product: CASSPSTGISEAFF.

This chain connects TRBV6-5 to TRBJ2-3, with TRBD1 matching over 7 bases. Germline values: CDR1 MNHEY, CDR2 SVGAGI. Trimming at V came to 0 bases and at J to 5 bases, leaving 2 bases not matched to a gene. The CDR3 is made up of 14 amino acids. The CDR3 region has the DNA TGTGCCAGCAGTTACTCAGGGGGCGTAGATACGCAGTATTTT. Encoded protein: CASSYSGGVDTQYF.

The chain combines TRBV7-6 with TRBJ2-5; TRBD1 agrees at 12 bases. V dropped 5 bases and J dropped 5; count of bases not matched to a gene: 6. There are 15 residues in the CDR3. CDR1 and CDR2 (germline): SGHVS, FNYEAQ. The CDR3 region has the DNA TGTGCCAGCAGCCGGGACAGGGGGCTAAGGGAGACCCAGTACTTC. Amino acid sequence: CASSRDRGLRETQYF.

This clone occurred a few times. The V gene is TRBV29-1, the J gene TRBJ2-5; D is uncertain. The CDR3 length is 11 residues. V lost 2 bases and J lost 12, with 13 bases in between. Germline assignment: CDR1 SQVTM and CDR2 ANQGSEA. CDR3 protein: CSVERRRSEYF. The DNA of the CDR3 is TGCAGCGTTGAAAGGCGGAGATCGGAGTACTTC.

V is TRBV5-4 and J is TRBJ2-1; the match to TRBD2 covers 10 bases. Germline CDR1 and CDR2: SGHNT and YYREEE (reference sequence). CDR3 size: 15 residues. Trimming took 5 bases from V and 3 from J; bases not matched to a gene: 5. The CDR3 region has the DNA TGTGCCAGCAGGATAAGCGGGAGGGGCTACAATGAGCAGTTCTTC. Amino acid sequence: CASRISGRGYNEQFF.

This clone was counted a single time. The V gene is TRBV21-1, the J gene TRBJ1-6. TRBV21-1 is an annotated pseudogene. The CDR3 spans 12 residues. The CDR3 DNA is TGTGCCAGCAGCAAGAGGGAATCACCCCTCCACTTT. This gives the protein CASSKRESPLHF.

The rearrangement links TRBV30 to TRBJ1-1, with a tentative D call TRBD1 (5 bases). This CDR3 comprises 15 residues. From germline, CDR1 is GTSNPN and CDR2 SVGIG (reference sequence). The V and J ends lost 2 bases and 5 bases respectively, with 18 bases between them. CDR3 nucleotides: TGTGCCTGGAGTAGTTGGGGCGGAGTGACGACTGAAGCTTTCTTT. Translating gives CAWSSWGGVTTEAFF.

This clone showed up just once. This chain connects TRBV4-1 to TRBJ2-1, with 8 bases lining up with TRBD1. The CDR3 consists of 19 residues. The J segment lost 1 base and the V segment lost 0 bases, leaving 11 bases of the junction unmatched. Germline loops: CDR1 MGHRA, CDR2 YSYEKL. CDR3 in DNA: TGCGCCAGCAGCCAAGAGAGCCTGGCCAGGGGGCGTTCCTACAATGAGCAGTTCTTC. This codes for CASSQESLARGRSYNEQFF.

This chain connects TRBV10-3 to TRBJ1-6; D unresolved. Trimming took 6 bases from V and 4 from J, leaving 10 bases between them. The CDR3 covers 14 residues. Germline V gene sequence: CDR1 ENHRY, CDR2 SYGVKD. The CDR3 nucleotides read TGTGCCATCAGACCGGACGGTTATAATTCACCCCTCCACTTT. The encoded protein is CAIRPDGYNSPLHF.

The chain carries TRBV5-5 and TRBJ1-5; TRBD1 is a possible D gene (5 bases). This CDR3 contains 15 residues. Germline V gene data show CDR1 as SGHKS and CDR2 as YYEKEE (reference sequence). Trimming removed 4 bases at V and 0 bases at J, with 11 bases between. The CDR3 coding sequence is TGTGCCAGCAGCCCGGAAGGGGATAGCAATCAGCCCCAGCATTTT. Translating it yields CASSPEGDSNQPQHF.